The present TCR beta chain was sequenced within a study of cytomegalovirus exposure and HLA in healthy donors. Findings and limits, study-wide: TCR beta sequences numbering under 20,000 were associated with HLA alleles at 0.05 false discovery rate in a later analysis. Later work found most CMV-associated TCR beta chains apparently HLA-restricted. V- and J-gene trimming of TCR beta was linked (in a later analysis) to a missense DCLRE1C variant.

This CDR3 is built from 14 residues. Per the germline V gene, CDR1 is LNHNV and CDR2 is YYDKDF (reference sequence). Trimming removed 0 bases from V and 4 bases from J, with 9 bases in between. Healthy people donating bone marrow made up the donors. PCR amplification relied on 60 Vbeta primers (plus 13 Jbeta primers). The table came from immunoSEQ multiplex PCR; TCRdb's copy has only in-frame clones and leaves some out. The sample features 35,000 to 45,000 clones, with approximately 10% in its top ten. Regarding this clone: The antigen remains unidentified.

What was sequenced was PBMCs. The V and J genes are TRBV15 and TRBJ2-5, with D possibly TRBD2 on 5 matching bases. This sequence was found in a man aged 35 to 55 in good health and CMV-seropositive. The CDR3 sequence is CATSREGVPETQYF. In nucleotides, the CDR3 is TGTGCCACCAGCAGAGAGGGAGTTCCAGAGACCCAGTACTTC.